The 18 T cell receptor beta chains in this list originate from one sample, sequenced in a study of cytomegalovirus exposure and HLA in healthy donors. Repertoires were generated with immunoSEQ multiplex PCR, while TCRdb's copy carries only in-frame clones and drops some. The table lists over 110,000 clones, approximately 86% of them singletons. The sample consisted of PBMCs. The receptors were sampled from a man aged 18 to 29 in good health and CMV-seropositive.

The CDR3: CASSVGTSFYEQYF. The CDR3 DNA reads TGCGCCAGCAGCGTCGGGACTAGTTTCTACGAGCAGTACTTC. The chain employs TRBV5-1 and TRBJ2-7, with TRBD2 matching over 8 bases. CDR1 is SGHRS and CDR2 is YFSETQ in the germline V gene. The ends lost 4 bases at V and 3 bases at J; junction bases unmatched: 6. The CDR3 extends over 14 amino acids.

V and J are TRBV6-1 and TRBJ2-3, with D possibly being TRBD2 (6 bases). The V gene lost 1 base and the J gene lost 4 bases, with 12 bases spanning the gap. Germline CDR1 MNHNS, CDR2 SASEGT. CDR3 length equals 15 residues. The DNA of the CDR3 is TGTGCCAGCAGTGAAGGCCAGGGAGGACCAGATACGCAGTATTTT. Translating gives CASSEGQGGPDTQYF.

The V call is TRBV27, the J call TRBJ2-5; TRBD2 is a possible D gene (5 bases). Trimming removed 6 bases from V and 4 bases from J, with 12 bases in between. Germline values: CDR1 MNHEY, CDR2 SMNVEV (reference sequence). CDR3 length: 13 residues. CDR3 region: CASRASGIETQYF. DNA for the CDR3: TGTGCCAGCAGGGCGTCGGGGATAGAGACCCAGTACTTC.

The chain uses TRBV7-9 and TRBJ2-2, with a possible D match to TRBD2 (5 bases). This CDR3 spans 15 amino acids. Trimming took off 6 bases at V and 0 bases at J, with 11 bases between the two ends. From germline, CDR1 is SEHNR and CDR2 FQNEAQ (reference sequence). The CDR3 sequence is CASRAGDSNTGELFF. DNA for the CDR3: TGTGCCAGCAGGGCGGGTGATTCGAACACCGGGGAGCTGTTTTTT. The variable domain in full, with the rest retrieved from reference TRBV7-9 and TRBJ2-2, is DTGVSQNPRHKITKRGQNVTFRCDPISEHNRLYWYRQTLGQGPEFLTYFQNEAQLEKSRLLSDRFSAERPKGSFSTLEIQRTEQGDSAMYLCASRAGDSNTGELFFGEGSRLTVL.

The rearrangement uses TRBV11-2 and TRBJ1-3; D is possibly TRBD1 (6 bases). This CDR3 is built from 14 residues. Deletions cut 4 bases from V and 7 bases from J, with 14 bases between. Germline loops: CDR1 SGHAT, CDR2 FQNNGV. CDR3 protein: CASSSYRAGNTIYF. DNA for the CDR3: TGTGCCAGCAGCTCCTACAGGGCAGGGAACACCATATATTTT.

The chain joins TRBV5-1 to TRBJ2-1, with 14 bases that match TRBD2. V trimming: 0 bases; J trimming: 8 bases; junction bases outside the gene matches: 10. The CDR3 is 18 amino acids. Germline CDR1 SGHRS, CDR2 YFSETQ. The CDR3 DNA reads TGCGCCAGCAGCTTGGCGGGGACTAGCGGGAGTAGGCATCATGAGCAGTTCTTC. Protein sequence: CASSLAGTSGSRHHEQFF.

The V gene is TRBV7-8, the J gene TRBJ1-2; 7 bases are a match to TRBD1. CDR1 is SGHVS, CDR2 FQNEAQ, per germline. The ends lost 7 bases at V and 3 bases at J; junction bases unmatched: 11. The CDR3 extends over 15 amino acids. CDR3 bases: TGTGCCAGCACACAGGGGTCGGGTTCCCACTATGGCTACACCTTC. It specifies CASTQGSGSHYGYTF.

This clone was detected once. This sequence joins TRBV11-3 and TRBJ1-1, with D tentatively TRBD1 (6 bases). V gave up 2 bases and J gave up 12 bases, with 13 bases separating them. The CDR3 consists of 12 residues. Germline CDR1 and CDR2: SGHNT and YENEEA. CDR3 loop: CASSLTQGTTFF. CDR3 DNA sequence: TGTGCCAGCAGCTTAACGCAGGGGACGACTTTCTTT. The complete variable domain, with remaining parts taken from reference TRBV11-3 and TRBJ1-1, reads EAGVVQSPRYKIIEKKQPVAFWCNPISGHNTLYWYLQNLGQGPELLIRYENEEAVDDSQLPKDRFSAERLKGVDSTLKIQPAELGDSAVYLCASSLTQGTTFFGQGTRLTVV.

V gene TRBV27 combines with J gene TRBJ1-1; 8 bases are a match to TRBD1. Germline CDR1 reads MNHEY; CDR2 reads SMNVEV (reference sequence). Losses at the gene ends were 6 bases for V and 4 bases for J; bases not matched to a gene: 13. The CDR3 consists of 16 residues. The CDR3 DNA follows: TGTGCCAGCAGCTCCCTTCAGGGGGCGGTGGGCACTGAAGCTTTCTTT. It codes for CASSSLQGAVGTEAFF.

For the CDR3, the DNA is TGTGCCACCACCTCTTTTAGCGGGGGCGAAGATACGCAGTATTTT. Translating it yields CATTSFSGGEDTQYF. The J gene is TRBJ2-3, the V gene TRBV15, with 9 bases aligning to TRBD2. In germline, CDR1 is LNHNV, CDR2 YYDKDF (reference sequence). Losses at the gene ends were 7 bases for V and 5 bases for J; bases not matched to a gene: 10. This CDR3 region has 15 residues.

This chain links TRBV7-6 with TRBJ1-6, with D possibly matching TRBD1 (6 bases). In germline, CDR1 is SGHVS, CDR2 FNYEAQ. V was shortened by 5 bases and J by 7 bases, with 12 bases between the two germline ends. The CDR3 is 14 amino acids. Here the CDR3 reads CASSPRTANSPLHF. Written as DNA, the CDR3 is TGTGCCAGCAGCCCGAGGACAGCCAATTCACCCCTCCACTTT.

The rearrangement uses TRBV27 and TRBJ2-3; possibly TRBD1 for D (5 bases). The CDR3 length is 18 residues. Germline V gene sequence: CDR1 MNHEY, CDR2 SMNVEV (reference sequence). V was shortened by 2 bases and J by 3 bases, with 21 bases between the two germline ends. The CDR3 DNA reads TGTGCCAGCAGTTTAAGGGCAGGGATCTCAGAAACGACAGATACGCAGTATTTT. It codes for CASSLRAGISETTDTQYF.

V gene TRBV27 combines with J gene TRBJ2-1; 10 bases fit TRBD2. This CDR3 is built from 15 residues. With V trimmed by 7 bases and J by 9 bases, 12 bases remained unmatched. Germline V gene sequence: CDR1 MNHEY, CDR2 SMNVEV (reference sequence). The DNA for the CDR3 is TGTGCCAGCACGGTTTGGGTAGCGGGGGGTAGTGAGCAGTTCTTC. This sequence encodes CASTVWVAGGSEQFF.

The chain combines TRBV5-1 with TRBJ2-7, with 11 bases fitting TRBD1. Germline CDR1 SGHRS, CDR2 YFSETQ. There are 17 residues in the CDR3. Trimming at V came to 0 bases and at J to 4 bases, leaving 9 bases not matched to a gene. The CDR3 nucleotides read TGCGCCAGCAGCTTGGACAGCCGGGACAGGGGGGGATACGAGCAGTACTTC. Its protein is CASSLDSRDRGGYEQYF.

Only one count was recorded for this clone. The rearrangement joins TRBV5-1 to TRBJ1-2, with 8 bases identical to TRBD1. Germline lookup yields CDR1 SGHRS and CDR2 YFSETQ. The CDR3 covers 18 residues. The V gene end was trimmed by 3 bases and the J gene end by 6 bases; junction bases not matched to a gene: 19. CDR3 in amino acids: CASSSLGGRLGTGDGYTF. The CDR3 region has the DNA TGCGCCAGCAGCTCCCTTGGGGGGAGGTTAGGGACAGGAGATGGCTACACCTTC.

This chain links TRBV19 with TRBJ2-6; TRBD1 matches at 10 bases. The trim removed 6 bases at V and 0 bases at J, leaving 5 bases unmatched. Germline CDR1 and CDR2: LNHDA and SQIVND (reference sequence). The CDR3 is made up of 17 amino acids. The CDR3 loop reads CASRRTGGISGANVLTF. The CDR3 nucleotides read TGTGCCAGTAGAAGGACAGGGGGTATCTCTGGGGCCAACGTCCTGACTTTC.

The genes are TRBV18 and TRBJ2-5, with TRBD1 identical over 7 bases. The CDR3 totals 15 residues. Germline trimming cut 3 bases from V and 4 bases from J; bases unmatched to any gene: 8. Germline CDR1 reads KGHSH; CDR2 reads LQKENI. CDR3 sequence: CASSPKQGQAETQYF. In DNA, the CDR3 is TGTGCCAGCTCACCTAAACAGGGGCAGGCAGAGACCCAGTACTTC.

The gene calls are TRBV6-1 and TRBJ2-5; TRBD1 matches at 8 bases. Trimming cost V 3 bases and J 5 bases; bases outside gene matches: 11. This CDR3 has 16 amino acids. The germline CDR1 and CDR2 sequences are MNHNS and SASEGT. CDR3 in DNA: TGTGCCAGCAGTGAGACGTGGACAGGGATGAGGGAGACCCAGTACTTC. This encodes CASSETWTGMRETQYF.